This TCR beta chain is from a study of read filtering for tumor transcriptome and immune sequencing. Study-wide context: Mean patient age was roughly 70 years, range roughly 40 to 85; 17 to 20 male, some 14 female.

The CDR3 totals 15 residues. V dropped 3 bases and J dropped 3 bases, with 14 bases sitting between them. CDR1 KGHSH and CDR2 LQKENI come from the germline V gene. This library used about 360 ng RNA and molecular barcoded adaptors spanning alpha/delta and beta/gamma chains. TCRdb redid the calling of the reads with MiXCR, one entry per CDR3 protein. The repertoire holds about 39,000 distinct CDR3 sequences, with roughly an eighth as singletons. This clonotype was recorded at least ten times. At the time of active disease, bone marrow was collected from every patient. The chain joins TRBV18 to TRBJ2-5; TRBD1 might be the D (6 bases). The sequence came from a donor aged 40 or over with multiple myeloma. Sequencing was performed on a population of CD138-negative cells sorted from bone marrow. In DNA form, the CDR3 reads TGTGCCAGCTCACCTTCGGACAGTATTAAAGAGACCCAGTACTTC. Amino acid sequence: CASSPSDSIKETQYF.